This is a list of T cell receptor beta chains from one sample in a study of metastatic and nonmetastatic thyroid tumors. MiXCR re-clonotyped the PCR reads for TCRdb. The sample contains tens of thousands of clones, about 16% of which appear only once. The sample taken for sequencing was blood. Receptor source: a female donor with papillary thyroid cancer or a benign thyroid nodule (not recorded which). Some clones in this sample may be carry-over from other donors' samples. CDR3s leave out the opening cysteine and the closing phenylalanine or tryptophan.

v_call	j_call	cdr3_aa
TRBV10-1	TRBJ2-1	ASSESYSLRDRYNEQF
TRBV11-2	TRBJ1-2	ASSLGRGSGVYGYT
TRBV28	TRBJ1-4	ASSLVTGEKLF
TRBV28	TRBJ1-1	ASSRGWTEAF
TRBV19	TRBJ1-4	ASSMAHNNEKLF
TRBV7-9	TRBJ1-2	AREEPGQGAYGYT
TRBV7-2	TRBJ1-2	ASSQGQGMAGYT
TRBV5-1	TRBJ2-1	ASNWGQGGSYNEQF
TRBV28	TRBJ2-7	ASKTVAGGPLYEQY
TRBV27	TRBJ2-5	ASGIGRETQY
TRBV28	TRBJ1-5	ASSMLQGVKQPHH
TRBV27	TRBJ1-5	ASSFHSTGGNQPQH
TRBV30	TRBJ2-2	AWSRPGELF
TRBV24-1	TRBJ2-7	ATSDPGTVRSYEQY
TRBV6-1	TRBJ2-7	ASSEAIYYEQY
TRBV25-1	TRBJ2-2	ASSDHRASNTGELF
TRBV20-1	TRBJ2-7	SARTSGPYEQY
TRBV4-1	TRBJ2-7	ASSRERGPSYEQY
TRBV6-1	TRBJ2-6	ASSPWVGANVLT
TRBV9	TRBJ2-2	ASSDVLRQGETGELF
TRBV27	TRBJ2-7	ARSSTGGGSYEQY
TRBV3-1	TRBJ2-7	ASSRGTHFTHYEQY
TRBV28	TRBJ1-2	ASSSDSHGYT
TRBV20-1	TRBJ2-5	SASNQGLGETQY
TRBV20-1	TRBJ1-5	SATTGGSINQPQH
TRBV5-6	TRBJ1-1	ASSFRGTGTTEAF
TRBV3-1	TRBJ2-7	ASSPDSTTSYEQY
TRBV20-1	TRBJ1-2	SAQGGRDYGYT
TRBV6-1	TRBJ2-7	ASSEVGREAYEQY
TRBV2	TRBJ2-3	ASSFRLAGVGYTQY
TRBV7-2	TRBJ2-2	ASSRDSGIGELF
TRBV18	TRBJ1-2	ASSRRQGSVDYGYT
TRBV20-1	TRBJ2-5	SAIPLRGAGETQY
TRBV27	TRBJ2-5	ASSLIGTERTQY
TRBV18	TRBJ1-1	ASSPPRGAYTEAF
TRBV4-3	TRBJ1-6	ASSQDRNSPLH
TRBV5-4	TRBJ1-1	ASSPWWTGDTEAF
TRBV6-1	TRBJ1-2	ASRGEGYYGYT
TRBV19	TRBJ2-7	ASSIRSSYYQY
TRBV20-1	TRBJ2-2	SARGNLAGELF
TRBV20-1	TRBJ1-5	SARGLSGQSNQPQH
TRBV6-4	TRBJ1-1	ASSDYVGTEAF
TRBV30	TRBJ1-6	AWNTGTGYSPLH
TRBV12-3/TRBV12-4	TRBJ1-1	ASSLGNTEAF
TRBV9	TRBJ2-2	ASSVTLAGAFGELF
TRBV30	TRBJ2-3	AWSKGWGDTDTQY